This passage covers 18 T cell receptor beta chains from one sample sequenced in a study of regulatory T cells in long-lasting Graves disease. Time point meaning: persistent/refractory GD, antithyroid drugs over 5 years with positive TRAb. The TCR library was prepared using RNA isolated from PBMCs. Library construction for TCR beta used iRepertoire HTBI primers and Arm-PCR of CDR3 regions. TCRdb used MiXCR to reprocess the multiplex PCR reads, holding one entry per CDR3 protein. The data show roughly 400,000 distinct CDR3 sequences, with roughly a fifth seen just once and roughly an eighth held by the top ten. The specimen comprised peripheral blood mononuclear cells (PBMCs), sampled when the disease was refractory, from a patient treated with antithyroid drugs. These receptor sequences come from a female donor with Graves disease.

This clonotype has ten or more counts. This rearrangement joins TRBV3-1 to TRBJ1-2; unclear D gene. Trimming left V 4 bases short and J 8 bases short, with 14 bases between. Germline CDR1 reads LGHDT; CDR2 reads YNNKEL (reference sequence). This CDR3 has 13 amino acids. CDR3 amino acids: CASSPSPEGGYTF. Written as DNA, the CDR3 is TGTGCCAGCAGCCCCTCCCCCGAGGGAGGCTACACCTTC.

V gene TRBV5-4 combines with J gene TRBJ2-5; D assignment may be TRBD1 or TRBD2 (5 bases each). Germline CDR1 SGHNT, CDR2 YYREEE (reference sequence). Trimming took 1 base from V and 0 from J, leaving 10 bases between them. This CDR3 region has 15 residues. Written as DNA, the CDR3 is TGTGCCAGCAGCTTGTCAGGGACCAACCAAGAGACCCAGTACTTC. It yields the protein CASSLSGTNQETQYF.

The chain is built from TRBV6-1 and TRBJ2-7, with 13 bases aligning to TRBD2. V shed 6 bases and J 0 bases; nucleotides not matched to a gene: 5. This CDR3 has 16 amino acids. The germline gives CDR1 MNHNS, CDR2 SASEGT. The CDR3 spells CASSRLAGGTSYEQYF. The CDR3 DNA sequence: TGTGCCAGCAGCCGACTAGCGGGAGGCACCTCCTACGAGCAGTACTTC.

This clonotype was picked up many times. This rearrangement joins TRBV24-1 to TRBJ2-1; TRBD1 matches at 7 bases. This CDR3 has 16 amino acids. Per the germline V gene, CDR1 is KGHDR and CDR2 is SFDVKD. J was trimmed by 4 bases and V by 0 bases; bases with no gene match: 5. The CDR3 is CATSDLRPGQYNEQFF. In DNA form, the CDR3 reads TGTGCCACCAGTGATTTGCGCCCGGGACAGTACAATGAGCAGTTCTTC.

The chain carries TRBV30 and TRBJ1-1; weak D call: TRBD1 (5 bases). Trimming removed 2 bases from V and 1 base from J, with 14 bases in between. CDR1 is GTSNPN, CDR2 SVGIG, per germline (reference sequence). The CDR3 runs to 15 residues. As DNA, the CDR3 is TGTGCCTGGAGTTTCTCCGGGGCGGCGAACACTGAAGCTTTCTTT. Protein: CAWSFSGAANTEAFF.

The chain has TRBV20-1 and TRBJ2-7; tentatively, D is TRBD1 (6 bases). This CDR3 has 13 amino acids. V dropped 3 bases and J dropped 1 base, with 10 bases sitting between them. Germline values: CDR1 DFQATT, CDR2 SNEGSKA (reference sequence). Written as DNA, the CDR3 is TGCAGTGCTAGTCCCAGGGGTTCCTACGAGCAGTACTTC. It encodes CSASPRGSYEQYF.

This clonotype was counted ten times or more. The gene calls are TRBV12-3 or TRBV12-4 and TRBJ2-7; TRBD1 agrees at 9 bases. This CDR3 has 14 residues. Trimming took 5 bases from V and 6 from J; bases not matched to a gene: 8. CDR3 amino acids: CASSLTGTGLEQYF. The CDR3 region has the DNA TGTGCCAGCAGTCTGACCGGGACAGGGCTCGAGCAGTACTTC.

This clonotype appeared once. No conserved phenylalanine or tryptophan ends this CDR3, so it is likely a read error. The chain links TRBV11-2 to TRBJ2-1; D remains ambiguous. The V gene lost 2 bases and the J gene lost 4 bases, with 3 bases spanning the gap. Germline loops: CDR1 SGHAT, CDR2 FQNNGV. CDR3 length equals 12 residues. The CDR3 reads CASSLKYNEQFS. CDR3 nucleotide sequence: TGTGCCAGCAGCTTAAAGTACAATGAGCAGTTCTCC.

The rearrangement uses TRBV18 and TRBJ2-1; D ambiguous. CDR1 and CDR2 (germline): KGHSH, LQKENI. This CDR3 spans 14 amino acids. V was trimmed by 0 bases and J by 0 bases, leaving 3 bases between them. The CDR3 sequence is CASSPPGSYNEQFF. The CDR3 DNA is TGTGCCAGCTCACCACCGGGCTCCTACAATGAGCAGTTCTTC.

This clonotype has only a few counts. The rearrangement uses TRBV27 and TRBJ2-7; the D is unclear. This CDR3 spans 15 amino acids. Trimming took off 0 bases at V and 5 bases at J, with 14 bases between the two ends. The germline gives CDR1 MNHEY, CDR2 SMNVEV (reference sequence). The CDR3 bases are TGTGCCAGCAGTTTATCGTTCAATAAAAGGGACGAGCAGTACTTC. Protein: CASSLSFNKRDEQYF.

The chain links TRBV5-1 to TRBJ1-1; D remains unclear. The CDR3 runs 15 residues. Trimming left V 2 bases short and J 0 bases short, with 11 bases between. The V gene's germline CDR1 is SGHRS and CDR2 YFSETQ. CDR3 in amino acids: CASSFVAALNTEAFF. In nucleotides, the CDR3 is TGCGCCAGCAGCTTTGTGGCAGCCCTGAACACTGAAGCTTTCTTT.

This clonotype was recorded many times. The chain joins TRBV24-1 to TRBJ2-5; 9 bases map to TRBD1. V dropped 7 bases and J dropped 4; count of bases not matched to a gene: 12. Germline CDR1 is KGHDR and CDR2 is SFDVKD. The CDR3 consists of 16 residues. CDR3 sequence (DNA): TGTGCCACCAGCCCGGGCCGACAGGGGGGGAGAGAGACCCAGTACTTC. It is translated as CATSPGRQGGRETQYF.

There are many counts of this clonotype. This chain joins TRBV30 and TRBJ1-1; tentatively, D is TRBD1 (6 bases). The CDR3 loop spans 15 amino acids. Between the trimmed V and J ends, which lost 3 bases and 3 bases, there was a span of 17 bases. Germline V CDR1 and CDR2: GTSNPN, SVGIG (reference sequence). The CDR3 here is CAWSRGPQTYTEAFF. CDR3 DNA sequence: TGTGCCTGGAGCCGGGGGCCTCAGACTTACACTGAAGCTTTCTTT.

The chain has TRBV10-3 and TRBJ1-3; no clear D gene. CDR1 is ENHRY, CDR2 SYGVKD, per germline. There are 14 residues in the CDR3. With 2 bases removed from V and 4 bases from J, the gap between germline ends came to 9 bases. The DNA for the CDR3 is TGTGCCATCAGTGAGAATTCGGGGGGAAACACCATATATTTT. Translating gives CAISENSGGNTIYF.

This clonotype has ten or more counts. This rearrangement joins TRBV28 to TRBJ2-2, with TRBD2 as a possible D gene (5 bases). CDR1 is MDHEN, CDR2 SYDVKM, per germline. Trimming stripped 3 bases from V and 4 bases from J, with 12 bases between. The CDR3 covers 15 residues. CDR3 residues: CASSLSRALTGELFF. The CDR3 DNA follows: TGTGCCAGCAGTTTGTCGCGGGCCCTCACCGGGGAGCTGTTTTTT.

This clonotype was detected ten times or more. V gene TRBV20-1 combines with J gene TRBJ1-4; no clear D. This CDR3 spans 12 amino acids. The germline gives CDR1 DFQATT, CDR2 SNEGSKA (reference sequence). Trimming removed 6 bases from V and 6 bases from J, with 11 bases in between. The CDR3 here is CSARLLDEKLFF. The CDR3 region has the DNA TGCAGTGCGAGACTGCTTGATGAAAAACTGTTTTTT.

This clonotype was recorded many times. The chain has TRBV7-2 and TRBJ2-7; D is possibly TRBD2 (6 bases). Germline V gene lookup returns CDR1 SGHTA and CDR2 FQGNSA. The length of the CDR3 is 12 residues. Written as DNA, the CDR3 is TGTGCGGTTGGGAGGAGCTCCTACGAGCAGTACTTC. Amino acid sequence: CAVGRSSYEQYF. The entire variable domain, with the rest obtained from reference TRBV7-2 and TRBJ2-7, is as follows: GAGVSQSPSNKVTEKGKDVELRCDPISGHTALYWYRQSLGQGLEFLIYFQGNSAPDKSGLPSDRFSAERTGGSVSTLTIQRTQQEDSAVYLCAVGRSSYEQYFGPGTRLTVT.

CDR3 in DNA: TGTGCCAGCAGCGGCAGGGAATATGGAATCTACGAGCAGTACTTC. Amino acids: CASSGREYGIYEQYF. The rearrangement joins TRBV7-3 to TRBJ2-7; D is perhaps TRBD1 (5 bases). Per germline, CDR1 SGHTA and CDR2 FQGTGA. Trimming pared 5 bases from V and 3 bases from J, leaving 17 bases between. The CDR3 is 15 residues long.